These 28 T cell receptor beta chains were all obtained from the same sample, sequenced in a study of response to subunit inactivated influenza vaccine. TCRdb reanalysed the RT-PCR reads using MiXCR and keeps one entry per CDR3 protein. The table records under 550,000 distinct CDR3 sequences, 7.6% of them present only once. The specimen was PBMCs from blood, collected less than 30 months after vaccination. Receptors originate from a man aged 45 to 70 who received an inactivated influenza vaccine.

The genes are TRBV5-5 and TRBJ2-2, with D unresolved. Between the trimmed V and J ends, which lost 2 bases and 0 bases, there was a span of 8 bases. The CDR3 totals 15 residues. Germline V lookup: CDR1 SGHKS, CDR2 YYEKEE (reference sequence). CDR3 DNA: TGTGCCAGCAGCTTACCCGTTACGAACACCGGGGAGCTGTTTTTT. Amino acids: CASSLPVTNTGELFF.

This clonotype was recorded at least ten times. This rearrangement joins TRBV10-3 to TRBJ1-2; D uncertain. With 2 bases removed from V and 2 bases from J, the gap between germline ends came to 12 bases. This CDR3 is built from 15 residues. Germline assignment: CDR1 ENHRY and CDR2 SYGVKD. The chain's CDR3 is CAISERMTRNYGYTF. The CDR3 coding sequence is TGTGCCATCAGTGAGCGAATGACGAGAAACTATGGCTACACCTTC.

This clonotype was observed at least ten times. This sequence joins TRBV11-2 and TRBJ2-1; D unresolved. Germline assignment: CDR1 SGHAT and CDR2 FQNNGV. The CDR3 loop spans 16 amino acids. V was cut by 3 bases and J by 7 bases, with 19 bases left in between. The chain's CDR3 is CASSFKGFDSENEQFF. CDR3 coding DNA: TGTGCCAGCAGCTTTAAGGGCTTCGATTCGGAAAATGAGCAGTTCTTC.

J is TRBJ1-6 and V is TRBV25-1, with 8 nucleotides matching TRBD1. The CDR3 loop spans 15 amino acids. J gave up 9 bases and V 6 bases, and 10 bases lay outside the gene matches. Per the germline V gene, CDR1 is MGHDK and CDR2 is SYGVNS. CDR3 protein: CASSSTGTGGSPLHF. DNA of the CDR3: TGTGCCAGCAGCTCAACCGGGACAGGCGGTTCACCCCTCCACTTT.

The chain joins TRBV4-2 to TRBJ1-6; 7 bases line up with TRBD1. V lost 4 bases to trimming and J lost 7 bases; unmatched junction nucleotides: 10. The CDR3 sequence is 16 residues long. The germline gives CDR1 LGHNA, CDR2 YNFKEQ. In DNA, the CDR3 is TGTGCCAGCAGCCCTTCTACGGGACAGAGGAATTCACCCCTCCACTTT. Its protein is CASSPSTGQRNSPLHF.

This rearrangement joins TRBV6-2 or TRBV6-3 to TRBJ2-2, with 8 bases matching TRBD1. CDR1 and CDR2 from the germline V gene are MNHEY and SVGEGT. This CDR3 comprises 16 residues. V dropped 7 bases and J dropped 1; count of bases not matched to a gene: 8. CDR3 residues: CASTPRTGRNTGELFF. The CDR3 DNA reads as TGTGCCAGCACCCCCCGGACAGGGAGGAACACCGGGGAGCTGTTTTTT.

This clonotype has ten or more counts. The rearrangement joins TRBV12-3 or TRBV12-4 to TRBJ2-2; either TRBD1 or TRBD2 may supply D (5 bases each). The CDR3 contains 15 residues. V was shortened by 3 bases and J by 7 bases, with 15 bases between the two germline ends. CDR3 residues: CASSFSSGLVGELFF. CDR3 coding DNA: TGTGCCAGCAGTTTTTCCTCGGGGCTAGTCGGGGAGCTGTTTTTT.

This clonotype came up many times. This chain connects TRBV29-1 to TRBJ2-3; 8 bases agree with TRBD2. The trim removed 3 bases at V and 0 bases at J, leaving 2 bases unmatched. The germline CDR1 and CDR2 sequences are SQVTM and ANQGSEA. This CDR3 has 14 amino acids. CDR3 coding DNA: TGCAGCGTTGACGAGCGGGAGAGCACAGATACGCAGTATTTT. Encoded protein: CSVDERESTDTQYF.

This chain uses TRBV6-5 with TRBJ2-5; TRBD2 matches at 7 bases. Per the germline V gene, CDR1 is MNHEY and CDR2 is SVGAGI. CDR3 length: 14 residues. V shed 2 bases, J shed 3 bases, and the junction held 3 bases outside the gene matches. The chain's CDR3 is CASSYGAGEETQYF. The CDR3 nucleotides read TGTGCCAGCAGTTACGGGGCGGGGGAAGAGACCCAGTACTTC.

In its sample, this clonotype was seen a few times. A junction end diverges from the germline sequence, so it may reflect a read error. The V call is TRBV6-2 or TRBV6-3, the J call TRBJ2-7, with 9 bases identical to TRBD1. The germline V gene encodes CDR1 MNHEY and CDR2 SVGEGT. The CDR3 sequence is 14 residues long. The CDR3 spells CASSYPLEGTGPNF. CDR3 bases: TGTGCCAGCAGTTACCCGCTGGAGGGGACAGGGCCAAACTTC.

J is TRBJ2-7 and V is TRBV29-1, with TRBD1 matching 11 bases. The CDR3 contains 15 residues. The V gene's germline CDR1 is SQVTM and CDR2 ANQGSEA. V lost 1 base to trimming and J lost 4 bases; unmatched junction nucleotides: 6. The CDR3 region has the DNA TGCAGCGTTGAAGCGGCGGACAGGGGGCTTTACGAGCAGTACTTC. It codes for CSVEAADRGLYEQYF.

This clonotype was counted between two and nine times. V and J are TRBV15 and TRBJ2-1; 10 positions agree with TRBD2. V lost 0 bases to trimming and J lost 0 bases; unmatched junction nucleotides: 8. Germline CDR1 and CDR2: LNHNV and YYDKDF (reference sequence). The CDR3 extends over 19 amino acids. The CDR3 protein is CATSRDSILAGLSYNEQFF. The CDR3 DNA follows: TGTGCCACCAGCAGAGATTCTATACTAGCGGGACTCTCCTACAATGAGCAGTTCTTC.

This clonotype was detected only a few times. The CDR3 DNA is TGTGCCAGCAGTTTAAAGTTAGGGTACAATGAGCAGTTCTTC. Protein: CASSLKLGYNEQFF. The V call is TRBV27, the J call TRBJ2-1; D ambiguous. CDR1 is MNHEY and CDR2 is SMNVEV in the germline V gene (reference sequence). Trimming shortened V by 2 bases and J by 4 bases, and 9 bases separated the two germline ends. The CDR3 has 14 amino acids.

The V gene is TRBV4-1, the J gene TRBJ1-4; no firm D call. The CDR3 spans 16 residues. CDR1 MGHRA and CDR2 YSYEKL come from the germline V gene. V lost 0 bases to trimming and J lost 3 bases, with 11 bases between them. The CDR3 loop reads CASSQDRSSSNEKLFF. DNA for the CDR3: TGCGCCAGCAGCCAAGATCGAAGCAGCTCTAATGAAAAACTGTTTTTT.

This clonotype was counted a few times. The genes are TRBV29-1 and TRBJ2-7; TRBD1 agrees at 8 bases. The junction had 5 bases not matched to a gene; V was cut back by 4 bases and J by 3 bases. CDR1 and CDR2 from the germline V gene are SQVTM and ANQGSEA. The CDR3 is 13 amino acids. Here the CDR3 reads CSVGRGLNYEQYF. The CDR3 DNA sequence: TGCAGCGTTGGCAGGGGGCTTAACTACGAGCAGTACTTC.

This clonotype was counted many times. This chain connects TRBV20-1 to TRBJ1-4; D may be TRBD1 (5 bases). The V end lost 5 bases, the J end lost 0 bases, and 22 bases lay between the germline ends. The germline V gene has CDR1 DFQATT and CDR2 SNEGSKA (reference sequence). This CDR3 has 18 amino acids. CDR3 loop: CSAFPGPELIATNEKLFF. DNA for the CDR3: TGCAGTGCTTTTCCGGGACCGGAACTTATTGCAACTAATGAAAAACTGTTTTTT.

This clonotype has at least ten counts. The V call is TRBV7-2, the J call TRBJ2-6; D is uncertain. V lost 1 base to trimming and J lost 2 bases, with 9 bases between them. Germline CDR1 is SGHTA and CDR2 is FQGNSA. The length of the CDR3 is 16 residues. The CDR3 sequence: CASSLVVGAGANVLTF. For the CDR3, the DNA is TGTGCCAGCAGCTTAGTAGTCGGAGCTGGGGCCAACGTCCTGACTTTC.

The J gene is TRBJ1-1, the V gene TRBV19; 8 nucleotides match TRBD1. Trimming at V came to 0 bases and at J to 4 bases, leaving 1 base not matched to a gene. Germline CDR1 LNHDA, CDR2 SQIVND (reference sequence). The CDR3 sequence is 14 residues long. CDR3 sequence: CASSIETGGTEAFF. The CDR3, as DNA: TGTGCCAGTAGTATAGAAACAGGGGGCACTGAAGCTTTCTTT.

In this sample, this clonotype turned up many times. The gene calls are TRBV9 and TRBJ2-3, with D perhaps given as TRBD1 or TRBD2 (5 bases each). The CDR3 spans 14 residues. V was clipped by 3 bases and J by 1 base, with 9 bases between them. Germline V CDR1 and CDR2: SGDLS, YYNGEE. The CDR3 loop is CASSAGLRTDTQYF. The DNA for the CDR3 is TGTGCCAGCAGCGCGGGGCTCCGCACAGATACGCAGTATTTT.

This clonotype was seen many times. J is TRBJ2-1 and V is TRBV5-6; 16 bases are a match to TRBD2. Germline values: CDR1 SGHDT, CDR2 YYEEEE. V was pared by 2 bases and J by 6 bases, with 2 bases of the junction left unmatched. The CDR3 totals 16 residues. CDR3 DNA sequence: TGTGCCAGCAGCTTCGGGACTAGCGGGAGGGTCAATGAGCAGTTCTTC. Translation gives CASSFGTSGRVNEQFF.

This clonotype was recorded a few times. The rearrangement joins TRBV10-3 to TRBJ2-7; 10 bases are shared with TRBD1. From germline, CDR1 is ENHRY and CDR2 SYGVKD. V was clipped by 5 bases and J by 2 bases; unmatched bases: 6. This CDR3 region has 15 residues. In DNA, the CDR3 is TGTGCCATCAGTCAAGGACAGGGGGGAACCTACGAGCAGTACTTC. Its translation is CAISQGQGGTYEQYF.

The table lists this clonotype with a few counts. The J gene is TRBJ2-7, the V gene TRBV7-2; D is perhaps TRBD2 (6 bases). The CDR3 has 13 amino acids. Germline V gives CDR1 SGHTA, CDR2 FQGNSA. V lost 5 bases, J lost 3 bases, and 11 bases lay in between. CDR3 region: CASSQRDFYEQYF. DNA for the CDR3: TGTGCCAGCAGCCAGAGGGACTTCTACGAGCAGTACTTC.

This clonotype was recorded at least ten times. The chain combines TRBV7-2 with TRBJ2-3; maybe TRBD1 (6 bases). The CDR3 extends over 16 amino acids. The germline V gene encodes CDR1 SGHTA and CDR2 FQGNSA. V dropped 1 base and J dropped 5 bases, with 16 bases sitting between them. CDR3 DNA: TGTGCCAGCAGCTTAGGGTGGCAGGGGAAGGGAGATACGCAGTATTTT. This codes for CASSLGWQGKGDTQYF.

The chain combines TRBV7-8 with TRBJ1-6; 8 nucleotides align to TRBD1. Looked up from germline, CDR1 is SGHVS and CDR2 is FQNEAQ. V shed 2 bases and J 6 bases; nucleotides not matched to a gene: 6. This CDR3 spans 16 amino acids. The CDR3 loop is CASSLSGTGTNSPLHF. For the CDR3, the DNA is TGTGCCAGCAGCTTATCCGGGACAGGAACTAATTCACCCCTCCACTTT.

This clonotype was counted many times. The chain combines TRBV18 with TRBJ2-3; D is unclear. Per germline, CDR1 KGHSH and CDR2 LQKENI. The CDR3 consists of 12 residues. V was pared by 8 bases and J by 1 base, with 7 bases between. The CDR3 coding sequence is TGTGCCAGCAGCCCACGCACAGATACGCAGTATTTT. This encodes CASSPRTDTQYF.

This clonotype was picked up a small number of times. The gene calls are TRBV20-1 and TRBJ2-7, with D maybe TRBD2 (7 bases). Germline loops: CDR1 DFQATT, CDR2 SNEGSKA (reference sequence). The CDR3 consists of 13 residues. V lost 6 bases and J lost 2, with 14 bases in between. The DNA of the CDR3 is TGCAGTGCCACTAGGGGGGGTACCTACGAGCAGTACTTC. This codes for CSATRGGTYEQYF.

This clonotype was counted at least ten times. The rearrangement joins TRBV5-6 to TRBJ2-7; 8 bases map to TRBD1. The junction had 12 bases not matched to a gene; V was cut back by 1 base and J by 3 bases. The CDR3 is 17 amino acids. Germline V CDR1 and CDR2: SGHDT, YYEEEE. The DNA of the CDR3 is TGTGCCAGCAGCTTGCCGGTTGGACAGGGTAATCTCTACGAGCAGTACTTC. The encoded protein is CASSLPVGQGNLYEQYF.

This clonotype was found many times. This chain connects TRBV20-1 to TRBJ2-5; TRBD2 aligns across 7 bases. From germline, CDR1 is DFQATT and CDR2 SNEGSKA (reference sequence). This CDR3 comprises 14 residues. Unmatched junction bases numbered 7, after V lost 0 bases and J lost 6 bases. The CDR3 here is CSARDLTSEQTQYF. In nucleotides, the CDR3 is TGCAGTGCTAGAGACCTAACTAGCGAACAGACCCAGTACTTC.